The subject of this entry is one TCR beta chain. The length of the CDR3 is 12 residues. From germline, CDR1 is MGHDK and CDR2 SYGVNS. Trimming took 7 bases from V and 6 from J, leaving 13 bases between them. The repertoire was sequenced with immunoSEQ multiplex PCR; TCRdb's copy has only in-frame clones and lacks some. The sample holds about 70,000 clones; approximately 97% are singletons and the top ten take approximately 0.21%. This specimen comes from a study of technical replicates of blood from a handful of donors. Sequencing used T cells isolated from PBMCs. This receptor was identified in a human donor in good health. The rearrangement uses TRBV25-1 and TRBJ2-7; perhaps TRBD1 as D (6 bases). The CDR3: CASTPTGFEQYF. The DNA of the CDR3 is TGTGCCAGCACTCCCACAGGGTTCGAGCAGTACTTC.